A single sample is the source of the 3 T cell receptor beta chains below, sequenced in a study of blood T cell repertoires in COVID-19. Assay used: immunoSEQ multiplex PCR; TCRdb lists only in-frame clones, some missing. The data contain over 100,000 clones, just under 90% of them seen just once; the ten biggest clones take up around 1.1%. The sequencing input was peripheral blood. The origin of the receptors is a human donor in a cohort sampled during active COVID-19.

The V and J genes are TRBV5-1 and TRBJ2-6, with a weak D call TRBD1 (5 bases). V was pared by 4 bases and J by 0 bases, with 5 bases between. Germline CDR1 SGHRS, CDR2 YFSETQ. The CDR3 totals 14 residues. The CDR3 sequence is CASSDSSGANVLTF. The CDR3 nucleotides are TGCGCCAGCAGCGACAGCTCTGGGGCCAACGTCCTGACTTTC.

CDR3 residues: CASSLTPTGDTQYF. In DNA, the CDR3 is TGTGCCAGCAGCTTAACCCCGACAGGAGATACGCAGTATTTT. V usage is TRBV7-3 and J usage is TRBJ2-3, with a weak D call TRBD1 (6 bases). V was clipped by 0 bases and J by 5 bases, with 9 bases between them. Germline CDR1 reads SGHTA; CDR2 reads FQGTGA. The CDR3 consists of 14 residues. The complete variable domain, with remaining parts taken from reference TRBV7-3 and TRBJ2-3, reads GAGVSQTPSNKVTEKGKYVELRCDPISGHTALYWYRQSLGQGPEFLIYFQGTGAADDSGLPNDRFFAVRPEGSVSTLKIQRTERGDSAVYLCASSLTPTGDTQYFGPGTRLTVL.

V gene TRBV3-1 (or the pseudogene TRBV3-2) combines with J gene TRBJ2-3; 10 nucleotides agree with TRBD1. Per the germline V gene, CDR1 is LGHDT and CDR2 is YNNKEL (reference sequence). This CDR3 comprises 15 residues. Trimming removed 1 base from V and 6 bases from J; junction bases left unmatched: 4. The CDR3 region is CASSQGTGGGDTQYF. CDR3 nucleotide sequence: TGTGCCAGCAGCCAAGGGACAGGGGGAGGGGATACGCAGTATTTT.